A selection of T cell receptor beta chains follows, all from one sample in a study of spatial heterogeneity in lung cancer. TCRdb ran MiXCR on the 5' RACE reads and lists one entry per CDR3 protein. This sample has around 9,700 distinct CDR3 sequences, with approximately 5.8% found just once. The sequenced sample was PBMCs, obtained at surgery. The receptors were sampled from a male donor with early-stage non-small cell lung cancer. The CDR3 runs from the conserved cysteine through the conserved F or W. Fields, in order: CDR3 length, D gene, J gene, V gene, clone size, CDR3 DNA, CDR3 protein. A D gene is named only where the DNA matches it firmly. Expanded clones get a size class; other rows say once, few or many, or leave the size out.

>13|TRBD1|TRBJ2-2|TRBV29-1|.
TGCAGCCCGGGACAGGGGGCGGGCGGGGAGCTGTTTTTT
CSPGQGAGGELFF
>13|.|TRBJ2-3|TRBV6-2/TRBV6-3|many
TGTGCCAGCAGTGCCTCCGACACAGATACGCAGTATTTT
CASSASDTDTQYF
>16|TRBD2|TRBJ2-1|TRBV7-9|many
TGTGCCAGCAGCTTAGCTTCTAGCGGGAGCCCCGGTGAGCAGTTCTTC
CASSLASSGSPGEQFF
>15|TRBD2|TRBJ2-4|TRBV6-5|few
TGTGCCAGCAGTTACTCGGGGGGGTCCAAAAACATTCAGTACTTC
CASSYSGGSKNIQYF
>13|TRBD1|TRBJ2-7|TRBV20-1|many
TGCAGTGTTACGGGACAGAGCTCCTACGAGCAGTACTTC
CSVTGQSSYEQYF
>12|.|TRBJ1-5|TRBV29-1|medium-sized
TGCAGCGTTGCAGGGATCAATCAGCCCCAGCATTTT
CSVAGINQPQHF
>14|.|TRBJ1-2|TRBV7-9|many
TGTGCCAGCAGCTCCCTTACAGGGAACTATGGCTACACCTTC
CASSSLTGNYGYTF
>14|.|TRBJ2-2|TRBV5-6|.
TGTGCCAGCAGCTCGAGGGGAGTCACCGGGGAGCTGTTTTTT
CASSSRGVTGELFF
>13|.|TRBJ1-6|TRBV27|few
TGTGCCAGCAGTTTTATAGCTAATTCACCCCTCCACTTT
CASSFIANSPLHF
>16|TRBD2|TRBJ2-1|TRBV24-1|.
TGTGCCACCAGTGGACTAGCGTACAGCTCCTACAATGAGCAGTTCTTC
CATSGLAYSSYNEQFF
>12|.|TRBJ2-1|TRBV29-1|many
TGCAGCGTACGACGGAATAACAATGAGCAGTTCTTC
CSVRRNNNEQFF
>14|.|TRBJ2-7|TRBV27|many
TGTGCCAGCAGTTTTAAAGGCAATTCCTACGAGCAGTACTTC
CASSFKGNSYEQYF
>14|.|TRBJ2-2|TRBV7-2|.
TGTGCCAGCAGCCCTGGGCCGAGCGCCGGGGAGCTGTTTTTT
CASSPGPSAGELFF
>15|TRBD2|TRBJ2-1|TRBV28|few
TGTGCCAGCAGTTTACGCGGGAGCCGATACAATGAGCAGTTCTTC
CASSLRGSRYNEQFF
>13|.|TRBJ1-3|TRBV29-1|many
TGCAGCGTTGTGGGGGCCTCTGGAAACACCATATATTTT
CSVVGASGNTIYF
>11|.|TRBJ2-7|TRBV10-3|.
TGTGCCATCGCCCAGGGGTACGAGCAGTACTTC
CAIAQGYEQYF
>15|TRBD1|TRBJ2-3|TRBV6-5|.
TGTGCCAGCAGCCTCGGGACAGAATACACAGATACGCAGTATTTT
CASSLGTEYTDTQYF
>11|.|TRBJ1-4|TRBV7-9|many
TGTGCCAGCAGTCCTAAGGAAAAACTGTTTTTT
CASSPKEKLFF
>14|TRBD2|TRBJ2-5|TRBV10-1|few
TGCGCCAACATAGCGGGAGGCCCACAAGAGACCCAGTACTTC
CANIAGGPQETQYF
>14|.|TRBJ2-1|TRBV4-2|few
TGTGCCAGCAGCCAAGCGGACGCCTACAATGAGCAGTTCTTC
CASSQADAYNEQFF
>16|TRBD2|TRBJ2-3|TRBV5-4|few
TGTGCCAGCAGGGGCACTAGCGGGGGGGCCCCAGATACGCAGTATTTT
CASRGTSGGAPDTQYF
>16|.|TRBJ1-1|TRBV28|many
TGTGCCACCAAGGGGGGCGGGTATAGGTCGAACACTGAAGCTTTCTTT
CATKGGGYRSNTEAFF
>13|TRBD1|TRBJ2-1|TRBV6-6|many
TGTGCCAGCGGCGGGACAGGGGCCAATGAGCAGTTCTTC
CASGGTGANEQFF
>14|.|TRBJ1-5|TRBV10-3|many
TGTGCCATCAGTGAGGGACAGACTAATCAGCCCCAGCATTTT
CAISEGQTNQPQHF